This T cell receptor beta chain originates from a study of cytomegalovirus exposure and HLA in healthy donors. Study overall: Of roughly 360 genotyped donors, roughly 81% grouped in the Caucasian-associated ancestry cluster.

The germline CDR1 and CDR2 sequences are SGHAT and FQNNGV. CDR3 length equals 10 residues. V was shortened by 5 bases and J by 7 bases, with 3 bases between the two germline ends. The PCR used 60 Vbeta and 13 Jbeta primers. Here immunoSEQ multiplex PCR was the method, and the copy in TCRdb shows in-frame clones only, minus some. The sample includes about 250,000 clones, 65% to 85% of them seen just once. Study-wide points: The HLA-A and HLA-B alleles of most subjects were reportedly predicted accurately from TCR beta sequences. According to a later analysis, most TCR beta chains associated with CMV appeared HLA-restricted.

About this clone itself: Its target is unknown.

The TCR was taken from a female donor in good health and CMV-seronegative. This chain uses TRBV11-2 with TRBJ2-1; D is unresolved. The sample was PBMCs. The CDR3 loop is CASSPNEQFF. As DNA, the CDR3 is TGTGCCAGCAGCCCTAATGAGCAGTTCTTC.